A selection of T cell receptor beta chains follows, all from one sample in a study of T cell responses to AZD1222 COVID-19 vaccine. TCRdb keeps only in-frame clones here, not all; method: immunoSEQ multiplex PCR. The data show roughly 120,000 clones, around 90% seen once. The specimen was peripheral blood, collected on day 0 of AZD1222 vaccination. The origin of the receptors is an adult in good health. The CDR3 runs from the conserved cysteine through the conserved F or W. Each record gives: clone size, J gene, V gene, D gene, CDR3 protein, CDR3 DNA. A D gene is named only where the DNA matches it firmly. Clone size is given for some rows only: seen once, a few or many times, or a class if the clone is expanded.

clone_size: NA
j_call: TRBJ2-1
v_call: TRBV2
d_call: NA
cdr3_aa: CASSVGVEGSEQFF
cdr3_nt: TGTGCCAGCAGTGTAGGAGTGGAGGGGAGTGAGCAGTTCTTC

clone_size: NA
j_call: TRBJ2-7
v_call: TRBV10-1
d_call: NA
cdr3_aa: CASSDSRDSLQYEQYF
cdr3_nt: TGCGCCAGCAGTGATAGCCGGGACTCCCTTCAATACGAGCAGTACTTC

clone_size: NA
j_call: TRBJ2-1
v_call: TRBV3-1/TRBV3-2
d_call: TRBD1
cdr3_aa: CASSQTGGTYNEQFF
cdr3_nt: TGTGCCAGCAGCCAGACAGGGGGGACCTACAATGAGCAGTTCTTC

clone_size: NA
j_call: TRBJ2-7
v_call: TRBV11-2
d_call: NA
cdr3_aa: CASSTYELSSYEQYF
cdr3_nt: TGTGCCAGCAGCACATACGAACTGAGCTCCTACGAGCAGTACTTC

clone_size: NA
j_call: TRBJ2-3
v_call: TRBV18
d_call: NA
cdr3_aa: CASSPLGGGTDTQYF
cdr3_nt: TGTGCCAGCTCACCACTTGGGGGCGGCACAGATACGCAGTATTTT

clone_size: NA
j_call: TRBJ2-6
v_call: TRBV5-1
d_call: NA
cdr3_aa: CASRLLPLFGELGANVLTF
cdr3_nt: TGCGCCAGCAGGCTTCTTCCCCTCTTTGGGGAGCTGGGGGCCAACGTCCTGACTTTC

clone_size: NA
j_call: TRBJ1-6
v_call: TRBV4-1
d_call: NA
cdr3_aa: CASSLVRTVIGNSPLHF
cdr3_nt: TGCGCCAGCAGCCTCGTACGCACGGTAATTGGTAATTCACCCCTCCACTTT

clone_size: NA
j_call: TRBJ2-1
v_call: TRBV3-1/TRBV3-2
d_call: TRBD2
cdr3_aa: CASSQFAAGYNEQFF
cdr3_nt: TGTGCCAGCAGCCAATTCGCAGCGGGGTACAATGAGCAGTTCTTC

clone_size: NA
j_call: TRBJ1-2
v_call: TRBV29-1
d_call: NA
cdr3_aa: CSVSGSGFINYGYTF
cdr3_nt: TGCAGCGTTTCGGGATCAGGGTTTATTAACTATGGCTACACCTTC

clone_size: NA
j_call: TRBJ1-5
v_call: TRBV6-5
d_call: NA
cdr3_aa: CASRGPGSNQPQHF
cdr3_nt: TGTGCCAGCAGGGGGCCGGGATCCAATCAGCCCCAGCATTTT

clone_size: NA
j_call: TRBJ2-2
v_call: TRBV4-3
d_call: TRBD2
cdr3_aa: CASSQDRLAATGELFF
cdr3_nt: TGCGCCAGCAGCCAAGACCGACTAGCGGCCACCGGGGAGCTGTTTTTT

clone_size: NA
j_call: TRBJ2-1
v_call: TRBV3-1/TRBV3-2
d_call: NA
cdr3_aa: CASRPTPSSEQFF
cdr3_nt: TGTGCCAGCAGGCCGACTCCTTCCAGTGAGCAGTTCTTC

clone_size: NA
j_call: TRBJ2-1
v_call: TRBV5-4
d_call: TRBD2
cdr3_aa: CASRLKGGRADNEQFF
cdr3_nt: TGTGCCAGCAGACTGAAAGGCGGGAGGGCCGACAATGAGCAGTTCTTC

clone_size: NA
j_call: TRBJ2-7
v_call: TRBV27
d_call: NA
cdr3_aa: CASSFASGSYEQYF
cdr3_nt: TGTGCCAGCAGTTTTGCCAGCGGCTCCTACGAGCAGTACTTC

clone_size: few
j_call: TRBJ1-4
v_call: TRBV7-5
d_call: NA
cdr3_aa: CVRSPRRDEDEKLFF
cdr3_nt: TGTGTCAGAAGCCCCAGACGGGACGAGGATGAAAAACTGTTTTTT

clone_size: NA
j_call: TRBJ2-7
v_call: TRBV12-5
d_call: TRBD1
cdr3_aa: CASGSGQGEQYF
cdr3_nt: TGTGCTAGTGGCTCTGGACAGGGCGAGCAGTACTTC

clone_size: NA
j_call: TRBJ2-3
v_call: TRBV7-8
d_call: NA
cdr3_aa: CASSWGGGGTDTQYF
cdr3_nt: TGTGCCAGCAGCTGGGGAGGGGGTGGAACAGATACGCAGTATTTT

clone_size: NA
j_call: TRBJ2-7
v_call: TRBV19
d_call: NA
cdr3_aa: CASSIGDGGFYEQYF
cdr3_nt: TGTGCCAGTAGTATAGGGGACGGGGGATTCTACGAGCAGTACTTC

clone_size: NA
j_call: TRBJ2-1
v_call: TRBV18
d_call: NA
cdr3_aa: CASSKPSVVGYNEQFF
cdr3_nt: TGTGCCAGCTCAAAACCTAGCGTCGTTGGCTACAATGAGCAGTTCTTC

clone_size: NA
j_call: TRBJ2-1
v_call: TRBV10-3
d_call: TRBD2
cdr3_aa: CAISESTAGFYNEQFF
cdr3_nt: TGTGCCATCAGTGAGTCGACAGCGGGATTCTACAATGAGCAGTTCTTC

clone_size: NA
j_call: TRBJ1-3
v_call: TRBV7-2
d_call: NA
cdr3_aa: CASSSGPSSGNTIYF
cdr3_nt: TGTGCCAGCAGCTCCGGACCGTCCTCTGGAAACACCATATATTTT

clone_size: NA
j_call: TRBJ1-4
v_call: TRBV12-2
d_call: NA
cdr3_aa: CASRRTGPDLINEKLFF
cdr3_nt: TGTGCAAGTCGTCGCACAGGTCCGGACCTTATTAATGAAAAACTGTTTTTT

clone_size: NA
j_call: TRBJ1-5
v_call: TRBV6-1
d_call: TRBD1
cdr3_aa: CASSDGTGGGRWGQPQHF
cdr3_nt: TGTGCCAGCAGTGACGGGACAGGGGGCGGCCGGTGGGGTCAGCCCCAGCATTTT

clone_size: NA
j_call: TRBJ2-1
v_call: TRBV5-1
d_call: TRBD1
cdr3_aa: CASSRQGVAAEQFF
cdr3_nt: TGCGCCAGCAGCCGACAGGGGGTGGCGGCTGAGCAGTTCTTC

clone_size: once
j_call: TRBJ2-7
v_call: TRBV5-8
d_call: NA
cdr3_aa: CASSLVSSASYEQYF
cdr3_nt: TGTGCCAGCAGCTTGGTAAGCTCAGCTTCCTACGAGCAGTACTTC

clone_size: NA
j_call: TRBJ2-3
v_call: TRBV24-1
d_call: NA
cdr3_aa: CATSAPGTDTQYF
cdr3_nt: TGTGCCACCAGTGCCCCCGGGACAGATACGCAGTATTTT

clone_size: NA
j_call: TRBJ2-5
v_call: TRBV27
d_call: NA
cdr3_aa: CASSKFSLGETQYF
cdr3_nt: TGTGCCAGCAGCAAATTCAGTTTGGGTGAGACCCAGTACTTC

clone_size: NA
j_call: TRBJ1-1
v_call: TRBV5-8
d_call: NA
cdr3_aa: CASSLTLNTEAFF
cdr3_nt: TGTGCCAGCAGCTTGACACTGAACACTGAAGCTTTCTTT

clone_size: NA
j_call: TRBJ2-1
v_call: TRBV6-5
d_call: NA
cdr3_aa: CAIRPGTPSNEQFF
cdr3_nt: TGTGCCATTCGTCCGGGCACCCCCTCAAATGAGCAGTTCTTC

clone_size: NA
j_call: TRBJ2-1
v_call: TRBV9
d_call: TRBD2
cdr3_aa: CASSVGSGRALNEQFF
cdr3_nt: TGTGCCAGCAGCGTAGGGAGCGGGAGGGCTCTTAATGAGCAGTTCTTC

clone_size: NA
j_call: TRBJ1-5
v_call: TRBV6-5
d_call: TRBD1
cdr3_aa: CASRSGTVNQPQHF
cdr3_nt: TGTGCCAGCAGGTCCGGGACAGTCAATCAGCCCCAGCATTTT

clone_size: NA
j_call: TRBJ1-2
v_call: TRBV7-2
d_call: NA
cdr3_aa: CASSPSLGGLYGYTF
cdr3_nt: TGTGCCAGCAGCCCATCGTTGGGGGGGCTCTATGGCTACACCTTC

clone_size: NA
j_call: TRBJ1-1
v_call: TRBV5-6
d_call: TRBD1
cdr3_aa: CASSLVQGARTEAFF
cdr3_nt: TGTGCCAGCAGCTTGGTTCAGGGGGCAAGGACTGAAGCTTTCTTT

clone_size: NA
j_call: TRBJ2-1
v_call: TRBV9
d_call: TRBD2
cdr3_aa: CASSVSSSGYNEQFF
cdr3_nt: TGTGCCAGCAGCGTCAGCTCTAGCGGCTACAATGAGCAGTTCTTC

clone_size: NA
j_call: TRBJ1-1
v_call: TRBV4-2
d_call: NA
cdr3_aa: CASSQDREGRITEAFF
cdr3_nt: TGTGCCAGCAGCCAAGATCGTGAGGGAAGAATAACTGAAGCTTTCTTT

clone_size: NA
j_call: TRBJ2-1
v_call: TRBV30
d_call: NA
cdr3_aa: CAWSTDLYNEQFF
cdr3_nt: TGTGCCTGGAGTACGGACCTATACAATGAGCAGTTCTTC

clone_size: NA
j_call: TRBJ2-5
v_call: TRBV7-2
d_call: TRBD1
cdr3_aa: CASNDRGKETQYF
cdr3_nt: TGTGCCAGCAATGACAGGGGGAAAGAGACCCAGTACTTC

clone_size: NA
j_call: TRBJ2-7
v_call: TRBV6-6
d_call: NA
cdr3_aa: CASRTALSLEQYF
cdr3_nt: TGTGCCAGCAGGACAGCACTATCTCTCGAGCAGTACTTC

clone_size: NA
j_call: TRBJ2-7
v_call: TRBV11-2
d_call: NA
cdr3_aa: CASSLDLEFYEQYF
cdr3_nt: TGTGCCAGCAGCTTAGATCTGGAGTTCTACGAGCAGTACTTC

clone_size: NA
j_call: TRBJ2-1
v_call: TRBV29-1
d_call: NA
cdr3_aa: CSVNSVALAGEQFF
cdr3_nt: TGCAGCGTTAACTCGGTGGCCCTTGCGGGAGAGCAGTTCTTC

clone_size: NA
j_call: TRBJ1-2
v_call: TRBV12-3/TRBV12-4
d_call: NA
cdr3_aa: CASSLGGGYTF
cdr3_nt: TGTGCCAGCAGTTTAGGGGGTGGCTACACCTTC

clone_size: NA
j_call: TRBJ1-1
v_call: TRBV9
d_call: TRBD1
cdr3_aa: CASSAYRGLNTEAFF
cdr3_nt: TGTGCCAGCAGCGCCTACAGGGGCCTGAACACTGAAGCTTTCTTT

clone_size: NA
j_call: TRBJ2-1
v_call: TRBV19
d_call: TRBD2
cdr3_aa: CASSQGLAGVRHEQFF
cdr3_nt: TGTGCCAGTAGTCAGGGGCTAGCGGGAGTTCGCCATGAGCAGTTCTTC

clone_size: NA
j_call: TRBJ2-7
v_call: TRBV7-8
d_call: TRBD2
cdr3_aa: CASSLGAGGHVNEQYF
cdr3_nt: TGTGCCAGCAGCTTAGGGGCGGGAGGGCATGTCAACGAGCAGTACTTC

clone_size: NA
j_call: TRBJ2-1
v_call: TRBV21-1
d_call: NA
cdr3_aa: CASRGRRWRDGEQFF
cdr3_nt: TGTGCCAGCCGGGGCCGGCGGTGGCGGGACGGGGAGCAGTTCTTC

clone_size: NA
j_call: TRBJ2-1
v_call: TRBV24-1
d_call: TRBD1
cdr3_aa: CATSVRGQGAGEQFF
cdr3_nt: TGTGCCACCAGTGTTAGGGGACAGGGGGCAGGGGAGCAGTTCTTC

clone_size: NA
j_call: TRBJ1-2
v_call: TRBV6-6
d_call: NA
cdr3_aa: CASSSGGTGYTF
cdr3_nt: TGTGCCAGCTCGTCTGGGGGGACTGGCTACACCTTC

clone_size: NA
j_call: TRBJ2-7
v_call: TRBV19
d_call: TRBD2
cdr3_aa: CASRGLAGAVYEQYF
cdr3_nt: TGTGCCAGCCGGGGACTAGCGGGAGCAGTCTACGAGCAGTACTTC

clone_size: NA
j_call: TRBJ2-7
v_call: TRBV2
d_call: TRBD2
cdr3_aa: CASSEPGLDTEQYF
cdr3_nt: TGTGCCAGCAGTGAACCGGGACTAGATACCGAGCAGTACTTC

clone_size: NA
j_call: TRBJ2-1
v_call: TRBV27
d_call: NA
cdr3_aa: CASSLSIGNEQFF
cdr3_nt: TGTGCCAGCAGTTTATCGATAGGGAATGAGCAGTTCTTC

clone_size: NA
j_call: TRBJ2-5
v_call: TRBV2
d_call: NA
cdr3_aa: CASSEFQGTQYF
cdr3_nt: TGTGCCAGCAGTGAATTCCAAGGGACCCAGTACTTC

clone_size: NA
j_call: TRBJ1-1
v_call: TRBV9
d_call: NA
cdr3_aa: CASSLGGMNTEAFF
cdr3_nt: TGTGCCAGCAGCCTAGGGGGGATGAACACTGAAGCTTTCTTT

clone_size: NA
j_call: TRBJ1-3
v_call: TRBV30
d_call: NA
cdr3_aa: CAWSVSGNTIYF
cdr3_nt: TGTGCCTGGAGTGTGAGTGGAAACACCATATATTTT

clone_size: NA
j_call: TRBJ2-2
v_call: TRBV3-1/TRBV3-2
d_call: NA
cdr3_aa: CASSQYDRHTGELFF
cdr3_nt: TGTGCCAGCAGCCAATACGACAGGCACACCGGGGAGCTGTTTTTT

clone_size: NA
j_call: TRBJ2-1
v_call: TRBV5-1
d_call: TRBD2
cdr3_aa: CASSLLAGGPGEQFF
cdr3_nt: TGCGCCAGCAGCTTGCTAGCGGGAGGGCCGGGTGAGCAGTTCTTC